A selection of T cell receptor beta chains follows, all from one sample in a study of control samples from healthy donors and cancer patients. Using immunoSEQ multiplex PCR, the repertoire was profiled, and TCRdb retains in-frame clones only, with some absent. The sample consists of 150,000 or so clones, 88% of them appearing once. The sample was blood. The receptors were gathered from a man between 18 and 29 years old in good health. Both conserved end residues are part of each CDR3. The D gene is left open where the match is weak.

>-|TRBV19|TRBJ2-5
CASSIRAGHQETQYF
>-|TRBV18|TRBJ2-3
CASSPLAPGPNTDTQYF
>-|TRBV30|TRBJ2-3
CAWATATGRAQYF
>-|TRBV28|TRBJ1-2
CASSVDGTNYGYTF
>TRBD2|TRBV6-2/TRBV6-3|TRBJ2-7
CASSYSPSGDREQYF
>-|TRBV19|TRBJ1-1
CASIADGPYTEAFF
>-|TRBV5-5|TRBJ2-7
CASSLAVSYEQYF
>TRBD1|TRBV6-5|TRBJ1-1
CASSLTGTVNTEAFF
>-|TRBV28|TRBJ2-7
CASGLKSPREQYF
>TRBD2|TRBV4-2|TRBJ2-1
CASSQAGTSEYNEQFF
>-|TRBV2|TRBJ1-6
CASSVLQNSPLHF
>TRBD1|TRBV28|TRBJ2-7
CASSPQGVFPEQYF
>-|TRBV6-2/TRBV6-3|TRBJ2-5
CASSYPLQETQYF
>-|TRBV6-1|TRBJ1-2
CASSERWQGNGYTF
>-|TRBV3-1/TRBV3-2|TRBJ2-3
CASSQVASSDTQYF
>TRBD1|TRBV6-6|TRBJ2-5
CASSVTGVETQYF
>-|TRBV7-9|TRBJ2-6
CASSHALGGSGANVLTF
>-|TRBV7-9|TRBJ1-2
CASSFAGRQYYGYTF
>-|TRBV28|TRBJ1-1
CASSPSRDTAFF
>-|TRBV9|TRBJ1-2
CASGPGGGAYGYTF
>TRBD1|TRBV10-3|TRBJ1-5
CAISRQGGNQPQHF
>-|TRBV5-6|TRBJ1-2
CASRGGGYGYTF
>TRBD2|TRBV29-1|TRBJ2-6
CSVPREGSGANVLTF
>-|TRBV28|TRBJ2-3
CASSFSPQGWQYF
>TRBD2|TRBV4-2|TRBJ2-3
CASSQIMGGNTIAHTQYF
>-|TRBV20-1|TRBJ1-1
CSANDRQAFF
>-|TRBV27|TRBJ2-7
CASSLVQGSNYEQYF
>-|TRBV4-3|TRBJ1-1
CASSQGGNTEAFF
>TRBD1|TRBV19|TRBJ1-1
CASSMGQGNTEAFF
>TRBD2|TRBV4-2|TRBJ2-1
CASSQDPLGGSYNEQFF
>TRBD1|TRBV29-1|TRBJ2-3
CSVEPGQGALADTQYF
>-|TRBV7-9|TRBJ2-5
CASSLQETQYF
>TRBD1|TRBV24-1|TRBJ1-5
CATSEGGGQPQHF
>-|TRBV24-1|TRBJ1-4
CATSDPTVPNEKLFF
>-|TRBV4-3|TRBJ1-2
CASSQDWAGGYGYTF
>TRBD1|TRBV7-9|TRBJ1-2
CASSSDRGRPGYTF
>-|TRBV19|TRBJ1-4
CASSIHSQGFATNEKLFF
>TRBD2|TRBV7-3|TRBJ2-2
CASSLSGGNTGELFF
>-|TRBV28|TRBJ1-5
CASSLSLGRGNQPQHF
>-|TRBV4-2|TRBJ2-1
CASSQETADLNEQFF
>-|TRBV28|TRBJ1-3
CASSSQGATIYF
>TRBD2|TRBV5-4|TRBJ2-1
CASSLATSVNEQFF
>TRBD2|TRBV3-1/TRBV3-2|TRBJ2-5
CASSLPTSGDPQETQYF
>TRBD1|TRBV24-1|TRBJ2-7
CATSDGGTGGDEQYF
>-|TRBV27|TRBJ2-7
CASSLRAGSSYEQYF
>TRBD1|TRBV28|TRBJ1-2
CASSPQGQGGYYGYTF
>TRBD1|TRBV7-2|TRBJ1-2
CASSLAGTDGYTF
>-|TRBV25-1|TRBJ1-2
CASKEPLGRGYTF
>-|TRBV6-4|TRBJ2-1
CASSDSHSSHNEQFF
>-|TRBV15|TRBJ1-2
CATSRDRSSVYGYTF
>-|TRBV27|TRBJ1-1
CASSSWMGGNTEAFF
>-|TRBV6-2/TRBV6-3|TRBJ1-4
CASSSWTATSATNEKLFF
>TRBD1|TRBV10-3|TRBJ1-3
CAISPRTGGRNTIYF